This T cell receptor (beta chain) appears in the sequencing data of a study of early T cells in non-severe SARS-CoV-2 infection. For the study at large: Sequencing targeted bulk RNA from unsorted whole blood, leaving chains unpaired.

The CDR3 contains 14 residues. The germline gives CDR1 SGDLS, CDR2 YYNGEE. The V end lost 4 bases, the J end lost 4 bases, and 14 bases lay between the germline ends. The sample holds many counts of this clonotype. The antigen is not known. General study points: Using VDJdb, the matching emphasized anti-spike CD8 responses while missing private and CD4 specificities.

Unique molecular identifiers tagged individual cDNA molecules. TCRdb independently ran MiXCR on the 5' RACE reads; one entry per CDR3 protein. The sample consists of about 81,000 distinct CDR3 sequences, 6% to 7% of them appearing once. The sample comprised whole blood. The source of this sequence is an adult who was a healthcare worker with PCR-confirmed SARS-CoV-2 infection or an uninfected control (not recorded which). The J gene is TRBJ1-1, the V gene TRBV9; no clear D gene. CDR3 DNA: TGTGCCAGCAGCTCCCGTTTGGGTCGCACTGAAGCTTTCTTT. It encodes CASSSRLGRTEAFF.